The 28 T cell receptor beta chains reported below all come from one sample, sequenced in a study of spatial heterogeneity in lung cancer. One entry per CDR3 protein results from TCRdb running MiXCR on the 5' RACE reads. In the table there are 40,000 to 50,000 distinct CDR3 sequences, around 7.6% of which are singletons. Time point reported: sample taken at primary tumor resection. Sequencing of whole RNA from tumor, nontumor lung or frozen PBMC involved no sorting. The sample in question was PBMCs, obtained at surgery. These receptors were taken from a female donor with early-stage non-small cell lung cancer.

V is TRBV6-2 or TRBV6-3 and J is TRBJ1-6, with D perhaps TRBD1 (5 bases). V lost 5 bases and J lost 7, with 12 bases in between. Germline V CDR1 and CDR2: MNHEY, SVGEGT. This CDR3 spans 14 amino acids. The CDR3 DNA reads as TGTGCCAGCAGTAGAGGGACCCCAAATTCACCCCTCCACTTT. Amino acid sequence: CASSRGTPNSPLHF.

This clonotype appeared many times. J is TRBJ2-3 and V is TRBV7-2, with D possibly called TRBD1 or TRBD2 (7 bases each). V was cut by 5 bases and J by 4 bases, with 16 bases left in between. The CDR3 covers 15 residues. Germline V gene lookup returns CDR1 SGHTA and CDR2 FQGNSA. CDR3 nucleotides: TGTGCCAGCAGCCAGGGGGGGGGCGGCCCAGATACGCAGTATTTT. It specifies CASSQGGGGPDTQYF.

This clonotype was recorded at least ten times. The V and J genes are TRBV6-2 or TRBV6-3 and TRBJ1-5; TRBD1 is a possible D gene (6 bases). The CDR3 covers 16 residues. Between the trimmed V and J ends, which lost 6 bases and 0 bases, there was a span of 15 bases. CDR1 and CDR2 (germline): MNHEY, SVGEGT. The CDR3 DNA reads as TGTGCCAGCAGCCGTCGCCAGGGGAATAGCAATCAGCCCCAGCATTTT. Residues: CASSRRQGNSNQPQHF.

This clonotype was seen ten or more times. This chain connects TRBV6-2 or TRBV6-3 to TRBJ2-5; either TRBD1 or TRBD2 may fit D (5 bases each). V shed 5 bases and J shed 5 bases, with 15 bases lying between them. The CDR3 consists of 14 residues. Germline V lookup: CDR1 MNHEY, CDR2 SVGEGT. For the CDR3, the DNA is TGTGCCAGCAGTCGGGACGCAGCCGTTGAGACCCAGTACTTC. Its protein product is CASSRDAAVETQYF.

This clonotype was picked up many times. This chain joins TRBV7-8 and TRBJ2-1; no reliable D call. The CDR3 has 13 amino acids. The V end lost 1 base, the J end lost 10 bases, and 11 bases lay between the germline ends. Per the germline V gene, CDR1 is SGHVS and CDR2 is FQNEAQ. Written as DNA, the CDR3 is TGTGCCAGCAGCTTAGTCACGGGCCGGGAGCAGTTCTTC. As protein: CASSLVTGREQFF.

In its sample, this clonotype was seen a few times. V gene TRBV7-2 combines with J gene TRBJ1-5; 7 positions match TRBD1. CDR1 is SGHTA, CDR2 FQGNSA, per germline. The junction had 38 bases not matched to a gene; V was cut back by 6 bases and J by 9 bases. This CDR3 comprises 23 residues. The CDR3: CASRSNSGLTGTAFPTLNRPQHF. Written as DNA, the CDR3 is TGTGCCAGCAGATCGAACTCAGGGCTGACCGGGACAGCTTTTCCTACCCTCAATAGGCCCCAGCATTTT.

The sample holds many counts of this clonotype. The CDR3: CASSGLGLAETQYF. CDR3 sequence (DNA): TGCGCCAGCAGCGGACTAGGACTAGCGGAGACCCAGTACTTC. The rearrangement joins TRBV5-1 to TRBJ2-5; 9 bases match TRBD2. Germline CDR1 and CDR2: SGHRS and YFSETQ. The ends lost 4 bases at V and 5 bases at J; junction bases unmatched: 6. The CDR3 loop spans 14 amino acids.

This clonotype occurred many times. The chain couples TRBV27 to TRBJ2-2; 7 nucleotides match TRBD1. With V trimmed by 9 bases and J by 0 bases, 4 bases remained unmatched. The CDR3 is 14 amino acids. Germline V lookup: CDR1 MNHEY, CDR2 SMNVEV (reference sequence). CDR3 in amino acids: CASKGQANTGELFF. The DNA of the CDR3 is TGTGCCAGTAAAGGACAGGCGAACACCGGGGAGCTGTTTTTT.

This chain links TRBV20-1 with TRBJ2-5; D gene ambiguous. Germline CDR1 and CDR2: DFQATT and SNEGSKA (reference sequence). CDR3 length: 13 amino acids. V lost 0 bases and J lost 5, with 10 bases in between. In DNA form, the CDR3 reads TGCAGTGCTAGAGATCATCTAGTGGAGACCCAGTACTTC. Translation gives CSARDHLVETQYF.

The table lists this clonotype with a few counts. V usage is TRBV7-9 and J usage is TRBJ2-1; D unresolved. The CDR3 length is 14 residues. V was clipped by 5 bases and J by 6 bases, with 14 bases between them. The germline V gene encodes CDR1 SEHNR and CDR2 FQNEAQ (reference sequence). In DNA form, the CDR3 reads TGTGCCAGCAGCCCGGGCCCCGACGGCAATGAGCAGTTCTTC. This sequence encodes CASSPGPDGNEQFF.

The V and J genes are TRBV19 and TRBJ2-5; D remains unclear. With 3 bases removed from V and 2 bases from J, the gap between germline ends came to 10 bases. The CDR3 is 14 residues long. Germline CDR1 reads LNHDA; CDR2 reads SQIVND (reference sequence). CDR3 in DNA: TGTGCCAGTAGTATGGGCTTGGTACAAGAGACCCAGTACTTC. The encoded protein is CASSMGLVQETQYF.

Many counts were recorded for this clonotype. DNA of the CDR3: TGTGCCAGCACCCCTGGCGGTGAAGGAATGAACACTGAAGCTTTCTTT. Protein: CASTPGGEGMNTEAFF. The chain joins TRBV28 to TRBJ1-1; D remains ambiguous. CDR1 and CDR2 (germline): MDHEN, SYDVKM. Trimming removed 7 bases at V and 0 bases at J, with 18 bases between. The CDR3 is made up of 16 amino acids.

Of note for this clonotype: A single base separates this from a much larger clone, so it may be a read error. This chain joins TRBV5-1 and TRBJ1-1; TRBD1 might be the D (6 bases). Trimming left V 3 bases short and J 4 bases short, with 10 bases between. From germline, CDR1 is SGHRS and CDR2 YFSETQ. The CDR3 length is 13 residues. CDR3 in DNA: TGCGCCAGCAGCTGTGGGGGGGCCACTGAAGCTTTCTTT. Residues: CASSCGGATEAFF.

This clonotype was seen many times. V is TRBV10-3 and J is TRBJ1-2, with D tentatively TRBD1 (6 bases). From germline, CDR1 is ENHRY and CDR2 SYGVKD. V was shortened by 6 bases and J by 0 bases, with 11 bases between the two germline ends. The CDR3 extends over 14 amino acids. In DNA form, the CDR3 reads TGTGCCATCAGCACAGGGTTTTCTAACTATGGCTACACCTTC. This encodes CAISTGFSNYGYTF.

This clonotype was observed many times. This sequence joins TRBV6-1 and TRBJ1-2; no definite D call. The CDR3 runs 15 residues. V lost 1 base and J lost 2, with 11 bases in between. Per germline, CDR1 MNHNS and CDR2 SASEGT. The CDR3 spells CASSEEVGFNYGYTF. The CDR3, as DNA: TGTGCCAGCAGTGAAGAGGTGGGCTTCAACTATGGCTACACCTTC.

This clonotype was counted at least ten times. The chain is built from TRBV2 and TRBJ1-5, with 10 bases that match TRBD1. This CDR3 region has 15 residues. The germline V gene encodes CDR1 SNHLY and CDR2 FYNNEI. The V and J ends lost 5 bases and 2 bases, in that order; junction bases with no gene match: 3. CDR3 DNA sequence: TGTGCCAGCAGTCCAGGGACAGGGGGCAATCAGCCCCAGCATTTT. Translating gives CASSPGTGGNQPQHF.

This clonotype has just a few counts. The chain is built from TRBV7-2 and TRBJ2-3; the match to TRBD1 covers 8 bases. Looked up from germline, CDR1 is SGHTA and CDR2 is FQGNSA. The length of the CDR3 is 16 residues. V shed 5 bases, J shed 4 bases, and the junction held 11 bases outside the gene matches. The CDR3 is CASSPRTGIRADTQYF. CDR3 DNA: TGTGCCAGCAGCCCCCGGACAGGGATCCGCGCAGATACGCAGTATTTT.

The genes are TRBV6-2 or TRBV6-3 and TRBJ2-5; no definite D call. The CDR3 spans 18 residues. The ends were cut back, 2 bases at V and 1 base at J, with 20 bases in the middle. Germline V gene data show CDR1 as MNHEY and CDR2 as SVGEGT. The CDR3 coding sequence is TGTGCCAGCAGTTACAACCCCCATCCTCCTACGACCCAAGAGACCCAGTACTTC. Amino acids: CASSYNPHPPTTQETQYF.

The chain carries TRBV5-1 and TRBJ2-3; 10 bases fit TRBD2. The germline CDR1 and CDR2 sequences are SGHRS and YFSETQ. This CDR3 contains 15 residues. The junction had 4 bases not matched to a gene; V was cut back by 4 bases and J by 2 bases. CDR3 protein: CASSLLAGVTDTQYF. The CDR3 nucleotides are TGCGCCAGCAGCCTTCTAGCGGGAGTCACAGATACGCAGTATTTT. Filled out from reference TRBV5-1 and TRBJ2-3, the complete variable domain reads KAGVTQTPRYLIKTRGQQVTLSCSPISGHRSVSWYQQTPGQGLQFLFEYFSETQRNKGNFPGRFSGRQFSNSRSEMNVSTLELGDSALYLCASSLLAGVTDTQYFGPGTRLTVL.

The sample holds a few counts of this clonotype. The gene calls are TRBV28 and TRBJ1-5; TRBD1 matches 8 bases. J lost 5 bases, V lost 5 bases, and 5 bases had no gene match. This CDR3 region has 14 residues. Germline V gene sequence: CDR1 MDHEN, CDR2 SYDVKM. The chain's CDR3 is CASSEDRAYQPQHF. The CDR3 region has the DNA TGTGCCAGCAGTGAGGACAGGGCTTATCAGCCCCAGCATTTT.

This clonotype occurred a few times. This rearrangement joins TRBV7-8 to TRBJ2-7; D could derive from TRBD1 or TRBD2 (6 bases each). The germline gives CDR1 SGHVS, CDR2 FQNEAQ. Trimming left V 5 bases short and J 3 bases short, with 14 bases between. This CDR3 is built from 14 residues. For the CDR3, the DNA is TGTGCCAGCAGCCCCTCGGGGGCCAGCTACGAGCAGTACTTC. Its translation: CASSPSGASYEQYF. Complete variable domain (other parts from reference TRBV7-8 and TRBJ2-7): GAGVSQSPRYKVAKRGQDVALRCDPISGHVSLFWYQQALGQGPEFLTYFQNEAQLDKSGLPSDRFFAERPEGSVSTLKIQRTQQEDSAVYLCASSPSGASYEQYFGPGTRLTVT.

The gene calls are TRBV11-2 and TRBJ2-3; TRBD2 matches 9 bases. The CDR3 runs to 15 residues. Unmatched junction bases numbered 5, after V lost 5 bases and J lost 2 bases. From germline, CDR1 is SGHAT and CDR2 FQNNGV. The CDR3 DNA reads as TGTGCCAGCAGCCAAGCGGGGGGCCTCACAGATACGCAGTATTTT. This gives the protein CASSQAGGLTDTQYF.

In this sample, this clonotype turned up a few times. The chain joins TRBV6-4 to TRBJ1-1; 7 nucleotides align to TRBD1. CDR3 length equals 13 residues. Germline CDR1 reads MRHNA; CDR2 reads SNTAGT. V was clipped by 3 bases and J by 11 bases; unmatched bases: 9. CDR3: CASSEGTQGRAFF. CDR3 in DNA: TGTGCCAGCAGTGAGGGGACACAGGGGCGCGCTTTCTTT.

This clonotype was seen repeatedly, ten times or more. The chain recombines TRBV29-1 with TRBJ1-1; tentatively, D is TRBD1 (6 bases). The CDR3 consists of 14 residues. CDR1 is SQVTM, CDR2 ANQGSEA, per germline. The V end was cut by 7 bases, the J end by 1 base, with 16 bases between. CDR3 loop: CSAQLGHPNTEAFF. In nucleotides, the CDR3 is TGCAGCGCCCAACTGGGACACCCGAACACTGAAGCTTTCTTT.

This rearrangement joins TRBV18 to TRBJ2-7; D is unresolved. The V end was cut by 3 bases, the J end by 7 bases, with 10 bases between. The CDR3 spans 12 residues. The germline V gene encodes CDR1 KGHSH and CDR2 LQKENI. CDR3 in amino acids: CASSPGRAEQYF. The CDR3 DNA reads as TGTGCCAGCTCACCGGGTAGAGCTGAGCAGTACTTC.

The chain uses TRBV29-1 and TRBJ2-3; weak D call: TRBD2 (5 bases). The CDR3 loop spans 15 amino acids. Trimming took 4 bases from V and 2 from J, leaving 16 bases between them. The V gene's germline CDR1 is SQVTM and CDR2 ANQGSEA. The chain's CDR3 is CSVGRLAFSTDTQYF. The CDR3 nucleotides read TGCAGCGTTGGTAGGCTAGCCTTTTCCACAGATACGCAGTATTTT.

This clonotype was found a few times. This chain joins TRBV7-2 and TRBJ1-6; no clear D. V was trimmed by 3 bases and J by 0 bases, leaving 3 bases between them. CDR1 and CDR2 from the germline V gene are SGHTA and FQGNSA. The CDR3 length is 14 residues. This chain's CDR3 is CASSLSSYNSPLHF. CDR3 DNA sequence: TGTGCCAGCAGCTTGAGCTCCTATAATTCACCCCTCCACTTT.

This chain connects TRBV7-6 to TRBJ1-5, with D possibly TRBD1 on 6 matching bases. Germline loops: CDR1 SGHVS, CDR2 FNYEAQ. The CDR3 contains 17 residues. V was trimmed by 0 bases and J by 7 bases, leaving 19 bases between them. The CDR3 bases are TGTGCCAGCAGCTTAGCGATAGCGGACAGCCAAAAACAGCCCCAGCATTTT. It is translated as CASSLAIADSQKQPQHF.